Following are 28 T cell receptor beta chains from one sample sequenced in a study of shared clonotypes between healthy human individuals. TCRdb keeps only in-frame clones here, not all; method: immunoSEQ multiplex PCR. The top ten clones hold roughly 0.06% of a sample with hundreds of thousands of clones, about 96% of them seen once. The sequencing sample was made of naive CD4+ T cells sorted from blood. Documented subset: CD45RA+ positively selected. All receptors derive from a woman aged 25 to 45 in good health.

The rearrangement links TRBV5-1 to TRBJ1-1; D unclear. Germline V gene data show CDR1 as SGHRS and CDR2 as YFSETQ. V was pared by 5 bases and J by 3 bases, with 11 bases between. CDR3 size: 13 residues. CDR3 region: CASSYYSDTEAFF. CDR3 nucleotides: TGCGCCAGCAGTTATTACAGCGACACTGAAGCTTTCTTT. Complete variable domain (other parts from reference TRBV5-1 and TRBJ1-1): KAGVTQTPRYLIKTRGQQVTLSCSPISGHRSVSWYQQTPGQGLQFLFEYFSETQRNKGNFPGRFSGRQFSNSRSEMNVSTLELGDSALYLCASSYYSDTEAFFGQGTRLTVV.

This rearrangement joins TRBV4-1 to TRBJ1-1; unclear D gene. This CDR3 contains 15 residues. With 2 bases removed from V and 0 bases from J, the gap between germline ends came to 10 bases. The germline gives CDR1 MGHRA, CDR2 YSYEKL. CDR3 DNA sequence: TGCGCCAGCAGCCAACCCGCGAAGATGAACACTGAAGCTTTCTTT. It encodes CASSQPAKMNTEAFF.

The V call is TRBV9, the J call TRBJ2-1; tentative D call: TRBD2 (5 bases). Germline V gives CDR1 SGDLS, CDR2 YYNGEE. This CDR3 comprises 15 residues. V lost 4 bases and J 2 bases, leaving 13 bases between the germline ends. The CDR3 sequence: CASSPRESAYNEQFF. CDR3 in DNA: TGTGCCAGCAGCCCGAGGGAATCTGCCTACAATGAGCAGTTCTTC.

This chain connects TRBV28 to TRBJ1-5; 7 bases match TRBD1. In germline, CDR1 is MDHEN, CDR2 SYDVKM. This CDR3 spans 14 amino acids. CDR3: CVCWAGGRNQPQHF. The CDR3 region has the DNA TGTGTCTGCTGGGCAGGGGGTCGCAATCAGCCCCAGCATTTT.

This rearrangement joins TRBV19 to TRBJ2-4, with a tentative D call TRBD1 (6 bases). V was shortened by 6 bases and J by 0 bases, with 15 bases between the two germline ends. From germline, CDR1 is LNHDA and CDR2 SQIVND (reference sequence). This CDR3 is built from 16 residues. CDR3 protein: CASSTRTDLAKNIQYF. The DNA of the CDR3 is TGTGCCAGTAGCACAAGGACAGATCTAGCCAAAAACATTCAGTACTTC.

This clone was detected a few times. The chain has TRBV5-1 and TRBJ1-3, with D tentatively TRBD1 (5 bases). This CDR3 contains 13 residues. CDR1 is SGHRS and CDR2 is YFSETQ in the germline V gene. The V end was cut by 7 bases, the J end by 2 bases, with 10 bases between. The CDR3 reads CASGDRAGNTIYF. For the CDR3, the DNA is TGCGCCAGCGGAGACAGAGCTGGAAACACCATATATTTT. Combining the CDR3 with reference TRBV5-1 and TRBJ1-3 gives the whole variable domain KAGVTQTPRYLIKTRGQQVTLSCSPISGHRSVSWYQQTPGQGLQFLFEYFSETQRNKGNFPGRFSGRQFSNSRSEMNVSTLELGDSALYLCASGDRAGNTIYFGEGSWLTVV.

CDR3 DNA sequence: TGTGCCAGCCTTTTACAGGGGAGAAGTGGCTACACCTTC. Protein sequence: CASLLQGRSGYTF. V and J are TRBV28 and TRBJ1-2; TRBD1 matches 7 bases. This CDR3 has 13 amino acids. Per the germline V gene, CDR1 is MDHEN and CDR2 is SYDVKM. Germline trimming cut 8 bases from V and 7 bases from J; bases unmatched to any gene: 10.

The rearrangement joins TRBV10-3 to TRBJ1-2; D may be TRBD1 (5 bases). This CDR3 region has 16 residues. V gave up 10 bases and J gave up 5 bases, with 26 bases separating them. Germline lookup yields CDR1 ENHRY and CDR2 SYGVKD. The CDR3 is CATSEAGPDQRYGYTF. The CDR3 DNA follows: TGTGCCACCAGCGAGGCAGGGCCTGACCAGAGGTATGGCTACACCTTC.

The V gene is TRBV5-5, the J gene TRBJ2-7; 7 bases match TRBD1. Germline CDR1 reads SGHKS; CDR2 reads YYEKEE (reference sequence). This CDR3 region has 13 residues. The V and J ends lost 3 bases and 3 bases, in that order; junction bases with no gene match: 3. CDR3 sequence (DNA): TGTGCCAGCAGCTGGGACAGCCTCTACGAGCAGTACTTC. It is translated as CASSWDSLYEQYF. Full variable domain (rest looked up from reference TRBV5-5 and TRBJ2-7): DAGVTQSPTHLIKTRGQQVTLRCSPISGHKSVSWYQQVLGQGPQFIFQYYEKEERGRGNFPDRFSARQFPNYSSELNVNALLLGDSALYLCASSWDSLYEQYFGPGTRLTVT.

The rearrangement joins TRBV11-2 to TRBJ2-2; 9 bases align to TRBD2. CDR1 SGHAT and CDR2 FQNNGV come from the germline V gene. The CDR3 sequence is 15 residues long. The trim removed 5 bases at V and 7 bases at J, leaving 8 bases unmatched. In DNA form, the CDR3 reads TGTGCCAGCAGCCCGATAGCGGGAGTGGTCGGGGAGCTGTTTTTT. Its protein is CASSPIAGVVGELFF.

The CDR3 DNA follows: TGTGCCAGCAGCCCCCTAGCGGGGCTCTACAATGAGCAGTTCTTC. Protein: CASSPLAGLYNEQFF. The chain employs TRBV14 and TRBJ2-1, with 9 bases lining up with TRBD2. Trimming cost V 4 bases and J 3 bases; bases outside gene matches: 4. CDR3 length: 15 residues. Germline CDR1 is SGHDN and CDR2 is FVKESK.

This clone appeared once. This rearrangement joins TRBV30 to TRBJ1-5, with a possible D match to TRBD1 (5 bases). Germline V gives CDR1 GTSNPN, CDR2 SVGIG (reference sequence). The CDR3 contains 13 residues. The CDR3 DNA reads as TGTGCGGCGGACACGCGGGGGGGGCAGCCCCAGCATTTT. Translation gives CAADTRGGQPQHF.

This chain connects TRBV28 to TRBJ2-1, with D hard to call. CDR1 MDHEN and CDR2 SYDVKM come from the germline V gene. The CDR3 runs 13 residues. Trimming shortened V by 3 bases and J by 6 bases, and 9 bases separated the two germline ends. This CDR3 reads CASSLQVPNEQFF. CDR3 nucleotide sequence: TGTGCCAGCAGTTTGCAGGTCCCCAATGAGCAGTTCTTC.

The genes are TRBV4-1 and TRBJ2-7; D possibly corresponds to TRBD2 (6 bases). The CDR3 is 14 residues long. Germline V gene sequence: CDR1 MGHRA, CDR2 YSYEKL. Trimming shortened V by 0 bases and J by 9 bases, and 15 bases separated the two germline ends. In nucleotides, the CDR3 is TGCGCCAGCAGCCAAGAAGGGGACCTTAGCGGGCAGTACTTC. It is translated as CASSQEGDLSGQYF.

This chain joins TRBV2 and TRBJ2-3; D possibly corresponds to TRBD2 (5 bases). There are 16 residues in the CDR3. V was pared by 8 bases and J by 2 bases, with 20 bases between. CDR1 SNHLY and CDR2 FYNNEI come from the germline V gene. The CDR3 loop reads CASPIGRGLDTDTQYF. As DNA, the CDR3 is TGTGCCAGCCCGATAGGTAGAGGACTCGACACAGATACGCAGTATTTT.

The chain is built from TRBV28 and TRBJ1-4; perhaps TRBD1 as D (6 bases). CDR3 size: 14 residues. Trimming cost V 3 bases and J 7 bases, with 12 bases left between them. CDR1 is MDHEN and CDR2 is SYDVKM in the germline V gene. The CDR3 bases are TGTGCCAGCAGTTTCCGGGGGCTTGGTGAAAAACTGTTTTTT. Its protein is CASSFRGLGEKLFF.

This chain links TRBV25-1 with TRBJ2-1; 7 bases match TRBD2. The CDR3 runs 16 residues. J was trimmed by 8 bases and V by 4 bases; bases with no gene match: 14. Germline V gene lookup returns CDR1 MGHDK and CDR2 SYGVNS. Written as DNA, the CDR3 is TGTGCCAGCAGTGGGCCCCTAGCGGATATGACCGATGAGCAGTTCTTC. This gives the protein CASSGPLADMTDEQFF.

This chain links TRBV12-5 with TRBJ2-3; 9 positions match TRBD2. The junction had 14 bases not matched to a gene; V was cut back by 5 bases and J by 2 bases. There are 18 residues in the CDR3. Germline lookup yields CDR1 LGHNT and CDR2 FRNRAP. As DNA, the CDR3 is TGTGCTAGTGGTCCTGAAGGGGCTAGCGGGACCGACACAGATACGCAGTATTTT. It codes for CASGPEGASGTDTDTQYF. Full variable domain (missing parts from reference TRBV12-5 and TRBJ2-3): DARVTQTPRHKVTEMGQEVTMRCQPILGHNTVFWYRQTMMQGLELLAYFRNRAPLDDSGMPKDRFSAEMPDATLATLKIQPSEPRDSAVYFCASGPEGASGTDTDTQYFGPGTRLTVL.

This chain connects TRBV6-1 to TRBJ2-1; 9 bases fit TRBD1. J lost 5 bases, V lost 2 bases, and 7 bases had no gene match. The CDR3 totals 16 residues. CDR1 and CDR2 from the germline V gene are MNHNS and SASEGT. As DNA, the CDR3 is TGTGCCAGCAGTGAATTGGGGGACAGGGCTAACAATGAGCAGTTCTTC. This sequence encodes CASSELGDRANNEQFF.

J is TRBJ1-5 and V is TRBV21-1; the table's D call TRBD1 went unverified against the DNA. TRBV21-1 constitutes a pseudogene. This CDR3 contains 13 residues. Here the CDR3 reads CASSWLRNQPQHF. Here the CDR3 DNA reads TGTGCCAGCAGCTGGCTCCGAAATCAGCCCCAGCATTTT.

This clone was seen once. The V gene is TRBV21-1, the J gene TRBJ2-7; the D call TRBD1 from the table was never checked on the DNA. TRBV21-1 is given as a pseudogene. The CDR3 has 16 residues. The CDR3 is CASRNQPGRQGYEQYF. Here the CDR3 DNA reads TGTGCCAGCAGAAACCAACCAGGGCGGCAGGGTTACGAGCAGTACTTC.

The chain uses TRBV6-5 and TRBJ1-1; 8 bases are shared with TRBD1. This CDR3 is 15 amino acids long. The V segment lost 5 bases and the J segment 6 bases; nucleotides outside the gene matches: 11. Per the germline V gene, CDR1 is MNHEY and CDR2 is SVGAGI. CDR3 in DNA: TGTGCCAGCAGTACTGACAGGGGCCCGGAGGCTGAAGCTTTCTTT. The encoded protein is CASSTDRGPEAEAFF.

V gene TRBV4-1 combines with J gene TRBJ2-6; weak D call: TRBD1 (6 bases). CDR3 length: 17 residues. Trimming cost V 4 bases and J 2 bases, with 15 bases left between them. Germline V gives CDR1 MGHRA, CDR2 YSYEKL. The CDR3 nucleotides read TGCGCCAGCAGCCCAAGGGAAGCAGGGGCTGGGGCCAACGTCCTGACTTTC. It codes for CASSPREAGAGANVLTF.

The chain employs TRBV2 and TRBJ2-1; TRBD2 aligns across 15 bases. The trim removed 3 bases at V and 5 bases at J, leaving 2 bases unmatched. In germline, CDR1 is SNHLY, CDR2 FYNNEI. This CDR3 has 16 amino acids. CDR3: CASSEGLAGGNNEQFF. The CDR3 region has the DNA TGTGCCAGCAGTGAGGGACTAGCGGGAGGTAACAATGAGCAGTTCTTC.

The rearrangement links TRBV6-1 to TRBJ2-7, with 7 bases aligning to TRBD1. This CDR3 spans 14 amino acids. The trim removed 2 bases at V and 2 bases at J, leaving 3 bases unmatched. CDR1 and CDR2 from the germline V gene are MNHNS and SASEGT. The CDR3 loop reads CASSEQTGPYEQYF. CDR3 nucleotides: TGTGCCAGCAGTGAACAGACAGGGCCCTACGAGCAGTACTTC.

V gene TRBV9 combines with J gene TRBJ2-5; a weak D match, TRBD2 (7 bases). Germline assignment: CDR1 SGDLS and CDR2 YYNGEE. This CDR3 is built from 15 residues. With 4 bases removed from V and 6 bases from J, the gap between germline ends came to 19 bases. DNA for the CDR3: TGTGCCAGCAGCCCCGGCGGGGGCGCGGAAAAGACCCAGTACTTC. Encoded protein: CASSPGGGAEKTQYF. Combining the CDR3 with reference TRBV9 and TRBJ2-5 gives the whole variable domain DSGVTQTPKHLITATGQRVTLRCSPRSGDLSVYWYQQSLDQGLQFLIQYYNGEERAKGNILERFSAQQFPDLHSELNLSSLELGDSALYFCASSPGGGAEKTQYFGPGTRLLVL.

This chain links TRBV15 with TRBJ1-4; 8 positions agree with TRBD1. Trimming took 2 bases from V and 6 from J; bases not matched to a gene: 5. Per the germline V gene, CDR1 is LNHNV and CDR2 is YYDKDF (reference sequence). The CDR3 runs 15 residues. The CDR3 spells CATSRSDRVYEKLFF. Written as DNA, the CDR3 is TGTGCCACCAGCAGATCGGACAGGGTTTATGAAAAACTGTTTTTT.

The CDR3 nucleotides are TGTGCCAGCAGTTTCTACAGGGGCTACGAGCAGTACTTC. It encodes CASSFYRGYEQYF. This chain uses TRBV28 with TRBJ2-7; TRBD1 agrees at 7 bases. The junction had 2 bases not matched to a gene; V was cut back by 3 bases and J by 3 bases. Germline CDR1 is MDHEN and CDR2 is SYDVKM. This CDR3 contains 13 residues.